The 17 T cell receptor beta chains in this list originate from one sample, sequenced in a study of OX40 agonist ivuxolimab in advanced cancers. Here immunoSEQ multiplex PCR was the method, and the copy in TCRdb shows in-frame clones only, minus some. This sample has tens of thousands of clones, with approximately 92% found just once. The sequencing here drew on CD4+ or CD8+ T cells sorted from blood, taken in a trial of the OX40 agonist ivuxolimab. These receptors originate from an adult with an advanced solid tumor such as melanoma, head and neck, liver or kidney cancer.

The chain is built from TRBV7-9 and TRBJ2-7, with 9 bases fitting TRBD1. Trimming cost V 6 bases and J 2 bases; bases outside gene matches: 5. The germline CDR1 and CDR2 sequences are SEHNR and FQNEAQ (reference sequence). The CDR3 runs 14 residues. DNA for the CDR3: TGTGCCAGCAGTTTGACAGGGGGAACCTACGAGCAGTACTTC. It codes for CASSLTGGTYEQYF.

This clone was counted once. The J gene is TRBJ2-3, the V gene TRBV6-4, with TRBD2 identical over 8 bases. With 6 bases clipped from V and 2 bases from J, the junction kept 4 bases outside the gene matches. The germline CDR1 and CDR2 sequences are MRHNA and SNTAGT. CDR3 length: 14 amino acids. This CDR3 is CASSLAGSTDTQYF. The CDR3 DNA follows: TGTGCCAGCAGCTTAGCGGGATCCACAGATACGCAGTATTTT.

J is TRBJ2-7 and V is TRBV7-8; 7 bases map to TRBD1. Germline-derived CDR1 and CDR2 are SGHVS and FQNEAQ. The CDR3 is 13 residues long. The V and J ends lost 3 bases and 3 bases, in that order; junction bases with no gene match: 2. The CDR3 is CASSLDRFYEQYF. The CDR3 DNA follows: TGTGCCAGCAGCTTGGACAGGTTCTACGAGCAGTACTTC. Full variable domain (outside the CDR3, taken from reference TRBV7-8 and TRBJ2-7): GAGVSQSPRYKVAKRGQDVALRCDPISGHVSLFWYQQALGQGPEFLTYFQNEAQLDKSGLPSDRFFAERPEGSVSTLKIQRTQQEDSAVYLCASSLDRFYEQYFGPGTRLTVT.

This rearrangement joins TRBV5-5 to TRBJ2-7; 12 nucleotides match TRBD2. CDR3 length: 15 amino acids. Germline CDR1 and CDR2: SGHKS and YYEKEE (reference sequence). The trim removed 4 bases at V and 2 bases at J, leaving 4 bases unmatched. CDR3 protein: CASSPGLAGAYEQYF. CDR3 sequence (DNA): TGTGCCAGCAGCCCGGGACTAGCGGGCGCCTACGAGCAGTACTTC.

In this sample, this clone turned up once. Written as DNA, the CDR3 is TGTGCCACCAGAGACCCCTGGCGGGAGTACAATGAGCAGTTCTTC. It yields the protein CATRDPWREYNEQFF. The chain uses TRBV15 and TRBJ2-1, with 7 bases that match TRBD2. This CDR3 is 15 amino acids long. Unmatched junction bases numbered 9, after V lost 6 bases and J lost 4 bases. The germline gives CDR1 LNHNV, CDR2 YYDKDF (reference sequence).

The chain is built from TRBV7-2 and TRBJ2-7; D possibly uses TRBD1 or TRBD2 (5 bases each). The CDR3 extends over 15 amino acids. Trimming left V 2 bases short and J 5 bases short, with 16 bases between. In germline, CDR1 is SGHTA, CDR2 FQGNSA. The CDR3 DNA reads TGTGCCAGCAGCTTAAGTGGGGACCTCCCCCACGAGCAGTACTTC. Protein product: CASSLSGDLPHEQYF.

This clone was observed a single time. The chain recombines TRBV15 with TRBJ2-1; D remains ambiguous. The germline V and J ends were trimmed by 0 bases and 15 bases, with 9 bases remaining between them. The CDR3 runs 11 residues. Germline CDR1 is LNHNV and CDR2 is YYDKDF (reference sequence). CDR3 in DNA: TGTGCCACCAGCAGAGACGACCAGCGGTTCTTC. Its protein is CATSRDDQRFF.

The rearrangement uses TRBV4-3 and TRBJ2-2; 7 bases align to TRBD2. The CDR3 has 17 amino acids. From germline, CDR1 is LGHNA and CDR2 YSLEER. V dropped 0 bases and J dropped 0; count of bases not matched to a gene: 4. CDR3 protein: CASSQDFGLANTGELFF. For the CDR3, the DNA is TGCGCCAGCAGCCAAGATTTCGGACTAGCGAACACCGGGGAGCTGTTTTTT.

V gene TRBV5-1 combines with J gene TRBJ2-1; D is unclear. The CDR3 contains 11 residues. Germline V CDR1 and CDR2: SGHRS, YFSETQ. V gave up 4 bases and J gave up 5 bases, with 4 bases separating them. CDR3 in DNA: TGCGCCAGCAGCCTTAACAATGAGCAGTTCTTC. Translating it yields CASSLNNEQFF.

The rearrangement links TRBV9 to TRBJ2-3, with TRBD2 as a possible D gene (5 bases). CDR1 and CDR2 from the germline V gene are SGDLS and YYNGEE. The CDR3 spans 17 residues. The germline V and J ends were trimmed by 0 bases and 3 bases, with 17 bases remaining between them. The DNA of the CDR3 is TGTGCCAGCAGCGTAGGACTCAGCGGAGGAAAGACAGATACGCAGTATTTT. Its protein product is CASSVGLSGGKTDTQYF.

The rearrangement links TRBV11-3 to TRBJ2-5; 14 bases agree with TRBD2. From germline, CDR1 is SGHNT and CDR2 YENEEA. V lost 1 base, J lost 4 bases, and 8 bases stayed unmatched. This CDR3 comprises 18 residues. The CDR3 DNA is TGTGCCAGCAGCTTAGGCCGACTAGCGGGAGGGCCCCGAGAGACCCAGTACTTC. Translation: CASSLGRLAGGPRETQYF.

The V and J genes are TRBV6-1 and TRBJ1-1, with D hard to call. The germline gives CDR1 MNHNS, CDR2 SASEGT. V gave up 6 bases and J gave up 0 bases, with 8 bases separating them. The CDR3 has 13 residues. This CDR3 reads CASSPNLNTEAFF. In DNA, the CDR3 is TGTGCCAGCAGCCCAAATCTGAACACTGAAGCTTTCTTT.

The chain is built from TRBV28 and TRBJ1-5; a possible D gene is TRBD1 (5 bases). Germline assignment: CDR1 MDHEN and CDR2 SYDVKM. The length of the CDR3 is 14 residues. The V gene lost 5 bases and the J gene lost 6 bases, with 14 bases spanning the gap. Written as DNA, the CDR3 is TGTGCCAGCAGTGTCGGGACCCTTAGTCAGCCCCAGCATTTT. Translating gives CASSVGTLSQPQHF. The full variable domain, in which reference TRBV28 and TRBJ1-5 provide the parts outside the CDR3, is DVKVTQSSRYLVKRTGEKVFLECVQDMDHENMFWYRQDPGLGLRLIYFSYDVKMKEKGDIPEGYSVSREKKERFSLILESASTNQTSMYLCASSVGTLSQPQHFGDGTRLSIL.

J is TRBJ2-2 and V is TRBV18, with a weak D call TRBD1 (6 bases). This CDR3 region has 17 residues. The germline V and J ends were trimmed by 0 bases and 2 bases, with 13 bases remaining between them. CDR1 is KGHSH, CDR2 LQKENI, per germline. CDR3 in amino acids: CASSPPSTGLNTGELFF. In DNA form, the CDR3 reads TGTGCCAGCTCACCACCTTCCACAGGGCTAAACACCGGGGAGCTGTTTTTT.

The V call is TRBV2, the J call TRBJ2-1; D call uncertain. Germline V gene data show CDR1 as SNHLY and CDR2 as FYNNEI. The CDR3 runs to 10 residues. Trimming stripped 6 bases from V and 5 bases from J, with 2 bases between. The chain's CDR3 is CASSDNEQFF. The CDR3 region has the DNA TGTGCCAGCAGCGACAATGAGCAGTTCTTC.

The chain uses TRBV10-1 and TRBJ1-1, with 9 bases that match TRBD1. Trimming removed 4 bases from V and 1 base from J; junction bases left unmatched: 4. CDR3 length: 15 amino acids. The germline V gene has CDR1 WNHNN and CDR2 SYGVQD (reference sequence). The CDR3 loop is CASSAGTGKNTEAFF. DNA of the CDR3: TGCGCCAGCAGTGCAGGGACAGGGAAGAACACTGAAGCTTTCTTT.

CDR3 DNA sequence: TGTGCCAGCAGCGCCGGGGGACAGGGTCCCACAACTAATGAAAAACTGTTTTTT. Translation: CASSAGGQGPTTNEKLFF. The chain employs TRBV7-2 and TRBJ1-4; the match to TRBD1 covers 9 bases. The junction had 10 bases not matched to a gene; V was cut back by 5 bases and J by 0 bases. The CDR3 is 18 amino acids. Germline CDR1 is SGHTA and CDR2 is FQGNSA.